This T cell receptor (beta chain) derives from a study of control samples from healthy donors and cancer patients. Measured with immunoSEQ multiplex PCR; TCRdb has only the in-frame clones, and not every one. The sample has around 130,000 clones; roughly 86% are singletons. V shed 11 bases and J 4 bases; nucleotides not matched to a gene: 15. CDR1 and CDR2 (germline): MNHEY, SVGAGI. This CDR3 comprises 15 residues. V and J are TRBV6-5 and TRBJ2-5; TRBD2 matches at 8 bases. This TCR derives from a man in his fifties or sixties with head and neck cancer. Material for sequencing was PBMCs. The CDR3 loop reads CASTRSPGGRETQYF. The CDR3 DNA reads TGTGCCTCTACAAGAAGCCCGGGGGGGCGAGAGACCCAGTACTTC.